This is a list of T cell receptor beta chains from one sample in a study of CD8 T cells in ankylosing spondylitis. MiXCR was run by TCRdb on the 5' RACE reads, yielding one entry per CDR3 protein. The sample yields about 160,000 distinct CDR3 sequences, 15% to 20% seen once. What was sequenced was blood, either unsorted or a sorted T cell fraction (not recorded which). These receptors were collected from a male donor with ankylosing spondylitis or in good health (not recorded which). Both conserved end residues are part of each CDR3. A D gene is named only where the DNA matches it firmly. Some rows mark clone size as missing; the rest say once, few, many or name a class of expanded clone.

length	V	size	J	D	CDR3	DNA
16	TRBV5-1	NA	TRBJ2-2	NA	CASSSKVGRRTGELFF	TGCGCCAGCAGCTCGAAAGTGGGGCGCCGGACCGGGGAGCTGTTTTTT
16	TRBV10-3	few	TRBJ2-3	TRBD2	CAISVRLAGDTDTQYF	TGTGCCATCAGTGTCCGCCTAGCGGGAGACACAGATACGCAGTATTTT
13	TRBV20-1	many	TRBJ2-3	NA	CSADQRATDTQYF	TGCAGTGCTGATCAGCGGGCCACAGATACGCAGTATTTT
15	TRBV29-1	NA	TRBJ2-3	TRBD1	CSVDFRTGGADTQYF	TGCAGCGTCGACTTCCGGACAGGGGGCGCAGATACGCAGTATTTT
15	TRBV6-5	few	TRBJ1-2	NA	CASSYSADINYGYTF	TGTGCCAGCAGTTACTCGGCTGACATCAACTATGGCTACACCTTC
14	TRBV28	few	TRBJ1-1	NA	CASSLLRSYTEAFF	TGTGCCAGCAGTTTATTGAGATCTTACACTGAAGCTTTCTTT
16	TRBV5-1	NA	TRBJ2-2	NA	CASSPGDSENTGELFF	TGCGCCAGCAGCCCGGGGGACAGCGAAAACACCGGGGAGCTGTTTTTT
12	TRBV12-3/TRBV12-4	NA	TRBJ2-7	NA	CASSRNSYEQYF	TGTGCCAGCAGTAGGAACAGCTACGAGCAGTACTTC
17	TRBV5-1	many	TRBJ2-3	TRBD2	CASSLLLAGPSTDTQYF	TGCGCCAGCAGCTTGTTACTAGCGGGGCCTAGCACAGATACGCAGTATTTT
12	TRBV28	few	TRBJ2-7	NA	CASSPWSLEQYF	TGTGCCAGCAGTCCCTGGAGTCTCGAGCAGTACTTC
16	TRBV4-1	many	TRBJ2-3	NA	CASSWGIGKGTDTQYF	TGCGCCAGCAGTTGGGGGATCGGGAAAGGCACAGATACGCAGTATTTT
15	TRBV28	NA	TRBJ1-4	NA	CASSSPTQFNEKLFF	TGTGCCAGCAGTTCTCCCACCCAGTTTAATGAAAAACTGTTTTTT
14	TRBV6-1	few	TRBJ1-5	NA	CASRHGPSNQPQHF	TGTGCCAGCCGCCATGGTCCTAGCAATCAGCCCCAGCATTTT
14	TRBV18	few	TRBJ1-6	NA	CASSPEVAVSPLHF	TGTGCCAGCTCACCAGAAGTGGCGGTTTCACCCCTCCACTTT
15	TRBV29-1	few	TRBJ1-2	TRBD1	CSVRSDRGFNYGYTF	TGCAGCGTTCGTTCAGACAGGGGGTTTAACTATGGCTACACCTTC
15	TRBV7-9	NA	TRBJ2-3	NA	CASSEPTGSTDTQYF	TGTGCCAGCAGCGAACCTACAGGAAGCACAGATACGCAGTATTTT
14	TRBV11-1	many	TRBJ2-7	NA	CASSSDGISYEQYF	TGTGCCAGCAGCTCGGACGGGATTTCCTACGAGCAGTACTTC
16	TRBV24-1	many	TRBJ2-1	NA	CATSGKVATVYNEQFF	TGTGCCACCAGTGGGAAGGTGGCCACCGTCTACAATGAGCAGTTCTTC
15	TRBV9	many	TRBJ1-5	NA	CASSLSVGGEEPQHF	TGTGCCAGCAGTCTAAGCGTGGGGGGGGAAGAGCCCCAGCATTTT
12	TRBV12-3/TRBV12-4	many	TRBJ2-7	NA	CASSFAGYEQYF	TGTGCCAGCAGTTTTGCAGGCTACGAGCAGTACTTC
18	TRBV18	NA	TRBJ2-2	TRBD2	CASSPRVLAGPNTGELFF	TGTGCCAGCTCACCACGAGTACTAGCGGGACCGAACACCGGGGAGCTGTTTTTT
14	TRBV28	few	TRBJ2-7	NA	CASSFDLKGNEQYF	TGTGCCAGCAGTTTTGATCTGAAGGGGAATGAGCAGTACTTC
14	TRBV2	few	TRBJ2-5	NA	CASSASRSAQTQYF	TGTGCCAGCAGTGCTTCTAGATCGGCGCAGACCCAGTACTTC
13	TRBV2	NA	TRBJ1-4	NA	CATQGFTDEKLFF	TGTGCCACACAGGGATTTACCGATGAAAAACTGTTTTTT
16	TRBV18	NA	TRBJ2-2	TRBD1	CASSPAGTGTTGELFF	TGTGCCAGCTCACCTGCCGGGACAGGGACCACCGGGGAGCTGTTTTTT
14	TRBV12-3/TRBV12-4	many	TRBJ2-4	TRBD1	CASSSRTGENIQYF	TGTGCCAGCAGTTCCCGGACAGGGGAAAACATTCAGTACTTC
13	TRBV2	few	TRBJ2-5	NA	CASSEGTEGTQYF	TGTGCCAGCAGTGAGGGGACGGAGGGGACCCAGTACTTC